This T cell receptor beta chain was captured in a study of molecular identifiers for immune sequencing clone quantification. As for the study in general: The replicate experiment used RNA from roughly 20,000 or 100,000 naive CD8 cells. This RNA was split into five aliquots, and four of them were sequenced.

The length of the CDR3 is 16 residues. From germline, CDR1 is LGHDT and CDR2 YNNKEL (reference sequence). V lost 3 bases, J lost 2 bases, and 7 bases stayed unmatched. TCRdb fed the PCR reads into MiXCR, producing one record per CDR3 protein. The sample consists of some 680,000 distinct CDR3 sequences, roughly 23% of them appearing once. Notes on this clonotype: Its antigen is as yet unknown.

Findings and caveats of the study: More than 97% of effector molecules, versus under 1% of naive-cell molecules, belonged to clones above 20 RNA copies. Barcode collisions between identical TCR molecules could shrink estimates of highly expanded clone sizes.

The gene calls are TRBV3-1 and TRBJ2-3; 8 bases line up with TRBD2. The material sequenced was naive CD8+ T cells from blood, with Jurkat cell RNA spiked in. Subset: FACS-sorted CD8+CD4-CCR7+CD45RA+ naive T cells. This clonotype was obtained from a human donor in good health. Some libraries in this study had Jurkat cell RNA spiked in. The CDR3 protein is CASSHRSGGNTDTQYF. CDR3 bases: TGTGCCAGCAGCCACCGGAGCGGGGGAAACACAGATACGCAGTATTTT.